This T cell receptor (beta chain) originates from a study of cytomegalovirus exposure and HLA in healthy donors. Study results and caveats: What was likely a sequencing artifact was a cluster of highly shared sequence variants. There were over 150 TCR beta chains listed as cytomegalovirus-associated.

Germline values: CDR1 SGHAT, CDR2 FQNNGV. V shed 4 bases, J shed 2 bases, and the junction held 12 bases outside the gene matches. This CDR3 region has 17 residues. Use of 60 Vbeta and 13 Jbeta primers characterized the PCR. The method was immunoSEQ multiplex PCR; TCRdb's version includes in-frame clones alone and lacks a portion of them. This table has about 120,000 clones, 60% to 85% appearing once. Comment on this clone: Its antigen remains unknown.

The chain links TRBV11-2 to TRBJ1-2, with 8 nucleotides matching TRBD1. The material sequenced was PBMCs. The TCR was taken from a female donor in good health and CMV-seronegative. Here the CDR3 reads CASSSKSAGGTNYGYTF. CDR3 coding DNA: TGTGCCAGCAGCTCGAAGTCGGCAGGGGGCACGAACTATGGCTACACCTTC.